The T cell receptor beta chain under discussion was sequenced for a study of PD-L1 blockade in urothelial cancer. Study in general: Twenty-five of the 29 patients were men with bladder-origin urothelial cancer. Reported median T cell count for blood samples was around 150,000. Samples came from 3 weeks, at the second dose, and 6 weeks into treatment.

With V trimmed by 5 bases and J by 4 bases, 14 bases remained unmatched. Germline V gene lookup returns CDR1 LNHDA and CDR2 SQIVND (reference sequence). There are 17 residues in the CDR3. Every PCR got spiked synthetic TCR analog templates. This table comes from immunoSEQ multiplex PCR, and its TCRdb copy is limited to in-frame clones, with some not included. Of tens of thousands of clones in the sample, 75% to 85% were seen once. This chain uses TRBV19 with TRBJ1-1; 9 nucleotides align to TRBD1. Here the sequenced sample was PBMCs, taken around atezolizumab (anti-PD-L1) treatment. The receptor comes from a man in his fifties or sixties with urothelial cancer. CDR3 bases: TGTGCCAGTAGTCCAGGGACAGGGAGAGTGGCCCCCACTGAAGCTTTCTTT. Translating it yields CASSPGTGRVAPTEAFF. The full variable domain, completed using reference TRBV19 and TRBJ1-1, is DGGITQSPKYLFRKEGQNVTLSCEQNLNHDAMYWYRQDPGQGLRLIYYSQIVNDFQKGDIAEGYSVSREKKESFPLTVTSAQKNPTAFYLCASSPGTGRVAPTEAFFGQGTRLTVV.